A single sample is the source of the 12 T cell receptor beta chains below, sequenced in a study of response to subunit inactivated influenza vaccine. One entry per CDR3 protein, called by TCRdb with MiXCR from the RT-PCR reads. In the table there are 700,000 to 900,000 distinct CDR3 sequences, around 21% of which are singletons. The material sequenced was PBMCs from blood, taken roughly 5 days after vaccination. The receptors come from a man aged 50 to 59 who received an inactivated influenza vaccine.

There are a few counts of this clonotype. V gene TRBV12-3 or TRBV12-4 combines with J gene TRBJ2-2; D is unclear. V lost 6 bases and J 6 bases, leaving 8 bases between the germline ends. CDR3 length equals 12 residues. CDR3 protein: CASSSEPGELFF. The DNA for the CDR3 is TGTGCCAGCAGCTCCGAACCCGGGGAGCTGTTTTTT.

This clonotype has a handful of counts. The chain employs TRBV6-1 and TRBJ2-4; 10 bases line up with TRBD1. The CDR3 runs to 18 residues. V was clipped by 6 bases and J by 5 bases; unmatched bases: 16. Germline assignment: CDR1 MNHNS and CDR2 SASEGT. CDR3 residues: CASSLTGTGAAWENIQYF. Here the CDR3 DNA reads TGTGCCAGCAGCCTGACTGGGACAGGGGCCGCATGGGAAAACATTCAGTACTTC.

The genes are TRBV2 and TRBJ2-1; D gene ambiguous. Trimming cost V 6 bases and J 4 bases, with 13 bases left between them. Germline CDR1 reads SNHLY; CDR2 reads FYNNEI. The CDR3 is made up of 14 amino acids. The chain's CDR3 is CASRGQHLYNEQFF. The CDR3, as DNA: TGTGCCAGCAGGGGTCAGCACTTATACAATGAGCAGTTCTTC.

The chain has TRBV7-9 and TRBJ2-5; 8 bases are shared with TRBD1. The CDR3 has 12 amino acids. The germline gives CDR1 SEHNR, CDR2 FQNEAQ (reference sequence). The trim removed 6 bases at V and 5 bases at J, leaving 2 bases unmatched. The CDR3 here is CASRRDRETQYF. CDR3 in DNA: TGTGCCAGCAGAAGGGACAGGGAGACCCAGTACTTC.

This clonotype was seen only a few times. A much larger clonotype is one base distant, so this may be a read error. The rearrangement joins TRBV7-2 to TRBJ2-7; 12 bases map to TRBD2. CDR1 and CDR2 from the germline V gene are SGHTA and FQGNSA. The CDR3 covers 14 residues. V gave up 5 bases and J gave up 3 bases; unmatched junction bases: 2. The CDR3 coding sequence is TGTGCCAGCAGCCGGACTAGCGGGATCTACGAGCAGTACTTC. This codes for CASSRTSGIYEQYF.

V and J are TRBV6-1 and TRBJ1-5; no reliable D call. This CDR3 spans 15 amino acids. The V gene lost 7 bases and the J gene lost 3 bases, with 16 bases spanning the gap. Germline CDR1 and CDR2: MNHNS and SASEGT. The CDR3 DNA reads TGTGCCAGCAATAGTAACCCCAGCGTCAATCAGCCCCAGCATTTT. Protein sequence: CASNSNPSVNQPQHF.

This clonotype has just a few counts. V and J are TRBV12-3 or TRBV12-4 and TRBJ1-2; 8 nucleotides agree with TRBD1. This CDR3 spans 16 amino acids. With 0 bases clipped from V and 3 bases from J, the junction kept 6 bases outside the gene matches. CDR3 coding DNA: TGTGCCAGCAGTTTAGCAGGCCGGGGACAGGACTATGGCTACACCTTC. This codes for CASSLAGRGQDYGYTF.

This clonotype has just a few counts. CDR3 bases: TGCGCCAGCAGGGCCGGGGGCGCGAACACTGAAGCTTTCTTT. It specifies CASRAGGANTEAFF. The chain joins TRBV10-1 to TRBJ1-1; a weak D match, TRBD1 (6 bases). The CDR3 contains 14 residues. The germline gives CDR1 WNHNN, CDR2 SYGVQD (reference sequence). Deletions cut 6 bases from V and 1 base from J, with 12 bases between.

The V gene is TRBV12-3 or TRBV12-4, the J gene TRBJ2-3; D unresolved. The CDR3 length is 11 residues. V shed 7 bases and J shed 10 bases, with 12 bases lying between them. CDR3 sequence (DNA): TGTGCCAGCACCACCATAACCGCGCAGTATTTT. It specifies CASTTITAQYF.

The chain combines TRBV6-5 with TRBJ2-6; D may be TRBD1 (6 bases). The germline V gene has CDR1 MNHEY and CDR2 SVGAGI. Trimming took off 0 bases at V and 0 bases at J, with 12 bases between the two ends. The CDR3 is 18 amino acids. The CDR3 here is CASSYSYRANSGANVLTF. Here the CDR3 DNA reads TGTGCCAGCAGTTACTCATACAGGGCCAACTCTGGGGCCAACGTCCTGACTTTC.

The rearrangement uses TRBV20-1 and TRBJ1-2, with TRBD1 matching over 9 bases. There are 14 residues in the CDR3. J was trimmed by 4 bases and V by 4 bases; bases with no gene match: 7. CDR1 is DFQATT, CDR2 SNEGSKA, per germline (reference sequence). CDR3: CSAKGQGPLYGYTF. The DNA of the CDR3 is TGCAGTGCTAAGGGACAGGGTCCCCTCTATGGCTACACCTTC.

This clonotype has more than one count but fewer than ten. The V and J genes are TRBV18 and TRBJ2-3, with 9 bases matching TRBD2. CDR1 KGHSH and CDR2 LQKENI come from the germline V gene. The V gene end was trimmed by 0 bases and the J gene end by 3 bases; junction bases not matched to a gene: 7. The CDR3 is 17 residues long. In DNA, the CDR3 is TGTGCCAGCTCACCACCGTCTGCGGGGGGGAGAACAGATACGCAGTATTTT. Its protein is CASSPPSAGGRTDTQYF. Full variable domain (remainder filled in from reference TRBV18 and TRBJ2-3): NAGVMQNPRHLVRRRGQEARLRCSPMKGHSHVYWYRQLPEEGLKFMVYLQKENIIDESGMPKERFSAEFPKEGPSILRIQQVVRGDSAAYFCASSPPSAGGRTDTQYFGPGTRLTVL.